One sample yielded the 9 T cell receptor beta chains listed below, sequenced in a study of T cell changes during pregnancy in multiple sclerosis. Some clones are missing from TCRdb's copy, which holds only in-frame ones; the method was immunoSEQ multiplex PCR. The sample yields tens of thousands of clones, approximately 87% seen once. Material: peripheral blood from another person, used as feeder cells. The receptors were sampled from a human donor whose cells served as feeder cells for cultures in a pregnancy study.

This chain connects TRBV4-3 to TRBJ1-2, with 7 nucleotides matching TRBD1. CDR1 and CDR2 (germline): LGHNA, YSLEER. Losses at the gene ends were 4 bases for V and 3 bases for J; bases not matched to a gene: 5. This CDR3 spans 14 amino acids. CDR3 residues: CASSLRGTDYGYTF. The CDR3 region has the DNA TGCGCCAGCAGCCTGCGCGGGACAGACTATGGCTACACCTTC.

The chain couples TRBV6-1 to TRBJ2-7; TRBD2 is a possible D gene (5 bases). Trimming stripped 1 base from V and 0 bases from J, with 10 bases between. Looked up from germline, CDR1 is MNHNS and CDR2 is SASEGT. The CDR3 consists of 15 residues. The chain's CDR3 is CASSEGGHTSYEQYF. The CDR3 DNA reads TGTGCCAGCAGTGAAGGAGGGCATACCTCCTACGAGCAGTACTTC.

This clone occurred many times. The rearrangement joins TRBV5-4 to TRBJ1-2; 8 bases fit TRBD1. The CDR3 runs to 15 residues. V was clipped by 4 bases and J by 8 bases; unmatched bases: 13. Germline-derived CDR1 and CDR2 are SGHNT and YYREEE (reference sequence). The chain's CDR3 is CASSPTPKDRDGYTF. The CDR3 DNA reads TGTGCCAGCAGCCCGACACCTAAGGACAGGGACGGCTACACCTTC.

This chain connects TRBV5-1 to TRBJ2-1, with 14 positions matching TRBD2. Germline V gene data show CDR1 as SGHRS and CDR2 as YFSETQ. Trimming at V came to 3 bases and at J to 8 bases, leaving 4 bases not matched to a gene. CDR3 size: 15 residues. CDR3 sequence: CASSWGLAGVDEQFF. The CDR3 DNA reads TGCGCCAGCAGCTGGGGACTAGCGGGGGTCGATGAGCAGTTCTTC. Complete variable domain (other parts from reference TRBV5-1 and TRBJ2-1): KAGVTQTPRYLIKTRGQQVTLSCSPISGHRSVSWYQQTPGQGLQFLFEYFSETQRNKGNFPGRFSGRQFSNSRSEMNVSTLELGDSALYLCASSWGLAGVDEQFFGPGTRLTVL.

V is TRBV29-1 and J is TRBJ2-1; no reliable D call. CDR1 is SQVTM, CDR2 ANQGSEA, per germline. This CDR3 region has 13 residues. V was cut by 4 bases and J by 5 bases, with 12 bases left in between. The CDR3 nucleotides read TGCAGCGTTGGGCTCATCAAAGACAATGAGCAGTTCTTC. This sequence encodes CSVGLIKDNEQFF.

The J gene is TRBJ2-5, the V gene TRBV29-1; D gene uncertain. The V and J ends lost 5 bases and 5 bases respectively, with 9 bases between them. The CDR3 consists of 11 residues. The germline gives CDR1 SQVTM, CDR2 ANQGSEA. The chain's CDR3 is CSVIGWETQYF. The CDR3 region has the DNA TGCAGCGTTATCGGGTGGGAGACCCAGTACTTC. The variable domain in full, with the rest retrieved from reference TRBV29-1 and TRBJ2-5, is SAVISQKPSRDICQRGTSLTIQCQVDSQVTMMFWYRQQPGQSLTLIATANQGSEATYESGFVIDKFPISRPNLTFSTLTVSNMSPEDSSIYLCSVIGWETQYFGPGTRLLVL.

This clone turned up a few times. In nucleotides, the CDR3 is TGTGCCAGCAGTGCACAGGTGGAGGGCAATCAGCCCCAGCATTTT. It yields the protein CASSAQVEGNQPQHF. The V gene is TRBV6-5, the J gene TRBJ1-5; D is possibly TRBD1 (5 bases). Trimming cost V 5 bases and J 2 bases, with 13 bases left between them. The germline V gene has CDR1 MNHEY and CDR2 SVGAGI. The CDR3 consists of 15 residues.

This chain joins TRBV6-5 and TRBJ1-1; the D gene is possibly TRBD1 (5 bases). This CDR3 is built from 14 residues. Germline V gene sequence: CDR1 MNHEY, CDR2 SVGAGI. The germline V and J ends were trimmed by 6 bases and 3 bases, with 14 bases remaining between them. CDR3 residues: CASSPWGVDTEAFF. CDR3 sequence (DNA): TGTGCCAGCAGCCCCTGGGGGGTGGACACTGAAGCTTTCTTT.

The chain recombines TRBV19 with TRBJ2-1; 11 nucleotides match TRBD2. Germline loops: CDR1 LNHDA, CDR2 SQIVND (reference sequence). The CDR3 totals 15 residues. V was pared by 3 bases and J by 7 bases, with 5 bases of the junction left unmatched. The chain's CDR3 is CASSIPSGGLNEQFF. CDR3 DNA sequence: TGTGCCAGTAGTATTCCTAGCGGGGGGTTAAATGAGCAGTTCTTC.